This T cell receptor beta chain was recovered during a study of siplizumab effects on memory and regulatory T cells. Notes on the study in general: In the presence of siplizumab, alloreactive sequences traceable to unstimulated CD4+ memory cells were significantly reduced. Naive T cells apparently outstripped memory cells in diversity and seemed major alloresponse contributors. Roughly 80-95% of dividing CD4+ or CD8+ clones were without an attributable naive or memory phenotype.

The data were produced by immunoSEQ multiplex PCR, yet TCRdb's version contains in-frame clones alone and is incomplete. Here the sample spans 95,000 to 100,000 clones, around nine tenths being singletons. Trimming took 4 bases from V and 1 from J, leaving 18 bases between them. CDR1 SGHRS and CDR2 YFSETQ come from the germline V gene. There are 16 residues in the CDR3. Notes on this clone: Its antigen is unknown.

This receptor was taken from a human donor in good health. Input material: non-Treg CD4+ T cells sorted from blood. This chain joins TRBV5-1 and TRBJ2-7; possible D gene TRBD1, 6 bases. Here the CDR3 DNA reads TGCGCCAGCAGCGAGGTGGGGGCAGGGCTGTCCTACGAGCAGTACTTC. This sequence encodes CASSEVGAGLSYEQYF. Together with reference TRBV5-1 and TRBJ2-7, the CDR3 gives the full variable domain: KAGVTQTPRYLIKTRGQQVTLSCSPISGHRSVSWYQQTPGQGLQFLFEYFSETQRNKGNFPGRFSGRQFSNSRSEMNVSTLELGDSALYLCASSEVGAGLSYEQYFGPGTRLTVT.